This TCR beta chain was retrieved from a study of blood T cell repertoires in COVID-19 (dated by TCRdb to the early 2020s). Background for the entire study: The collaborator samples originated in the United States, Italy and Spain and spanned the acute and convalescent phases of COVID-19. The repertoires were made available in a free public database intended to serve as a resource for research on the immune response to SARS-CoV-2. Samples came from the ongoing ImmuneRACE study (first 160 participants) plus 1,254 subjects from 6 global collaborators. Nearly every sample came with metadata listing a de-identified subject ID, COVID-19 status, age in years and sex. The prospective study material was composed of cDNA or gDNA derived from T cells, B-cell-depleted T cells, or PBMCs. Where available, HLA class I and class II types were obtained from metadata supplied by the sample provider rather than from assay-based typing. Deeply sampled blood TCRbeta repertoires from subjects exposed to, actively infected with, or recovered from COVID-19 were included in the dataset.

Whole blood was collected in K2EDTA tubes by collaborating institutions according to the institutions' own protocols. For TCRbeta analysis, collaborator samples were shipped as frozen whole blood, as isolated PBMCs, or as DNA extracted from either sample type. About this clone: The target of this receptor is not known. No base quality values were provided; no much bigger clone lies one nucleotide off.

The germline V gene sets CDR1 to KGHDR and CDR2 to SFDVKD. Taken from cysteine to phenylalanine, the CDR3 has 15 residues. Only the CDR3 portion is preserved as DNA: 45 bases, with reading frame beginning at the first base. The junction shows trimming of 7 bases on V and 3 bases on J, and the gene matches do not reach 6 bases of it. Findings and caveats that apply to the study as a whole: How much clinical and demographic metadata was included differed by source and by participant, and the metadata was provided uncurated.

TCRbeta CDR3 regions were amplified from genomic DNA using the immunoSEQ Assay, a bias-controlled multiplex PCR. As for the original processing: The number of nucleated cells in each sample was estimated by amplification of reference gene primers within the assay. To quantify the absolute abundance of each unique TCRbeta CDR3 rearrangement, sequence reads were collapsed and filtered. For each sample, productive Simpson clonality was calculated as the square root of Simpson's diversity index across productive rearrangements. TCRdb limited this immuneACCESS table to in-frame rearrangements with V and J called. A share of clones is missing; checked studies link under half to unresolved V genes, and the rest is unexplained. V, J and clone size are taken as reported in that table, and D and trimming were inferred from the DNA itself. Counted in this sample were over 65,000 clones; approximately 80% of them appeared once. The ten largest account for 12% of the sample.

This receptor was taken from a woman aged 40 to 49 with active or convalescent COVID-19. The rearranged chain carries TRBV24-1 and TRBJ2-3; 10 nucleotides in the junction match TRBD1. The material sequenced was peripheral blood. The nucleotides read TGTGCCACCAGCCCCCGGGGACAGGGGACAGATACGCAGTATTTT. It specifies CATSPRGQGTDTQYF.